Listed below are T cell receptor beta chains from one sample, sequenced in a study of shared clonotypes between healthy human individuals. Sequencing used immunoSEQ multiplex PCR; TCRdb keeps in-frame clones, though not all of them. The sample includes about 1 million clones, more than 65% of them seen just once. The sequenced material came from memory CD4+ T cells sorted from blood. The source of these receptors is a man aged 18 to 29 in good health. The CDR3 runs from the conserved cysteine through the conserved F or W. Fields, in order: V gene, D gene, clone size, J gene, CDR3 DNA, CDR3 protein. D genes are given only for firm matches. Rows give clone size only sometimes, using once, few, many, or a class for an expanded clone.

V gene: TRBV5-1; D gene: TRBD1; clone size: .; J gene: TRBJ1-2; CDR3 DNA: TGCGCCAGCAGCTTGGAACAGGGGGCGAAGGGCTACACCTTC; CDR3 protein: CASSLEQGAKGYTF
V gene: TRBV28; D gene: TRBD1; clone size: few; J gene: TRBJ1-6; CDR3 DNA: TGTGCCAGCAGTGCCGTGGACAGGAATTCACCCCTCCACTTT; CDR3 protein: CASSAVDRNSPLHF
V gene: TRBV18; D gene: TRBD1; clone size: .; J gene: TRBJ2-3; CDR3 DNA: TGTGCCAGCTCACAGGGACAGGGTGGCACAGATACGCAGTATTTT; CDR3 protein: CASSQGQGGTDTQYF
V gene: TRBV6-6; D gene: .; clone size: few; J gene: TRBJ2-1; CDR3 DNA: TGTGCCAGCAGTTCCCACAGGGAGGGTGAGCAGTTCTTC; CDR3 protein: CASSSHREGEQFF
V gene: TRBV6-1; D gene: .; clone size: few; J gene: TRBJ1-4; CDR3 DNA: TGTGCCAGCAGAGAAGGCCGGGGACGGACTAATGAAAAACTGTTTTTT; CDR3 protein: CASREGRGRTNEKLFF
V gene: TRBV18; D gene: .; clone size: few; J gene: TRBJ1-1; CDR3 DNA: TGTGCCAGCTCACCACGCCAGGTTGGCACTGAAGCTTTCTTT; CDR3 protein: CASSPRQVGTEAFF
V gene: TRBV2; D gene: TRBD1; clone size: .; J gene: TRBJ1-4; CDR3 DNA: TGTGCCAGCAGTAGGATCGAAACAGGGGGGGGTGAAAAACTGTTTTTT; CDR3 protein: CASSRIETGGGEKLFF
V gene: TRBV7-9; D gene: .; clone size: .; J gene: TRBJ2-3; CDR3 DNA: TGTGCCAGCAGCCCTGTGACTTCTATCGGTGCAGATACGCAGTATTTT; CDR3 protein: CASSPVTSIGADTQYF
V gene: TRBV18; D gene: TRBD1; clone size: .; J gene: TRBJ1-2; CDR3 DNA: TGTGCCAGCTCACTGCCCCGGGACAGGGTGATCTATGGCTACACCTTC; CDR3 protein: CASSLPRDRVIYGYTF
V gene: TRBV10-2; D gene: TRBD2; clone size: .; J gene: TRBJ2-7; CDR3 DNA: TGCGCCAGCAGCTTCACTAGCGACTCCTACGAGCAGTACTTC; CDR3 protein: CASSFTSDSYEQYF
V gene: TRBV5-1; D gene: .; clone size: .; J gene: TRBJ2-5; CDR3 DNA: TGCGCCAGCAGCTTGGTACGGTTGCAAGAGACCCAGTACTTC; CDR3 protein: CASSLVRLQETQYF
V gene: TRBV30; D gene: TRBD2; clone size: .; J gene: TRBJ2-3; CDR3 DNA: TGTGCCTGGAGCCTCGGGACTACCCAAGGGGCGCAGTATTTT; CDR3 protein: CAWSLGTTQGAQYF
V gene: TRBV6-4; D gene: .; clone size: .; J gene: TRBJ1-1; CDR3 DNA: TGTGCCAGCAGTGACAGGCCGACCACTGAAGCTTTCTTT; CDR3 protein: CASSDRPTTEAFF